The clone carrying this TCR beta chain has just one count. One end of the junction is discordant with germline, which a read error may explain. The record originates from a study of blood T cell repertoires in COVID-19. Whole-study context: Samples came from the United States, Italy and Spain, spanning acute and convalescent COVID-19.

This CDR3 is 12 amino acids long. Germline loops: CDR1 LNHDA, CDR2 SQIVND (reference sequence). Repertoires were generated with immunoSEQ multiplex PCR, while TCRdb's copy carries only in-frame clones and drops some. This sample yields about 88,000 clones, of which 85% to 95% are seen a single time; roughly 1.7% belongs to the top ten. The gene calls are TRBV19 and TRBJ2-7, with D tentatively TRBD2 (6 bases). The TCR originated in a man between 60 and 70 years old with acute or convalescent COVID-19. The specimen was peripheral blood. This CDR3 reads CASSPTGGFGNF. The CDR3 DNA reads TGTGCCAGTAGTCCTACTGGAGGGTTCGGGAACTTC.